This TCR beta chain is drawn from a study of cytomegalovirus exposure and HLA in healthy donors. Study-level information: The approximately 720 first-cohort repertoires and the 95 to 150 validation repertoires shared the same platform, a later analysis reported.

Sequencing was performed with immunoSEQ multiplex PCR; in TCRdb, only in-frame clones are kept and a portion is missing. The data contain more than 90,000 clones, 75% to 90% of them seen just once; the ten biggest clones take up around 4.5%. Looked up from germline, CDR1 is MDHEN and CDR2 is SYDVKM. This CDR3 contains 13 residues. V was pared by 4 bases and J by 11 bases, with 14 bases between. The sample was PBMCs. This sequence originates from a man aged 18 to 30 in good health and CMV-seropositive. This rearrangement joins TRBV28 to TRBJ1-4; D perhaps matches TRBD1 (5 bases). The CDR3 loop reads CASSSYSGLKLFF. DNA for the CDR3: TGTGCCAGCAGTTCCTATTCAGGGTTGAAACTGTTTTTT.